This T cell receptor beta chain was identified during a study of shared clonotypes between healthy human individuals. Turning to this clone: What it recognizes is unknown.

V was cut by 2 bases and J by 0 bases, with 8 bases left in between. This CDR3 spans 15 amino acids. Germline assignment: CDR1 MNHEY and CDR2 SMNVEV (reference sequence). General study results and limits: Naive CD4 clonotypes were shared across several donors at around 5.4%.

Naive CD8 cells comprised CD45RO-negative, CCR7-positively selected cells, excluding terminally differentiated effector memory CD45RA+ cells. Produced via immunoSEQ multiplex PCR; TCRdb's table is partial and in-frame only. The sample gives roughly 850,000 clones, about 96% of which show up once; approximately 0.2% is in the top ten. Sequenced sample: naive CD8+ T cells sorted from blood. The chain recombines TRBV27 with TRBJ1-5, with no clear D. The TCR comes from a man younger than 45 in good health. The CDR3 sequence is CASSLNPYSNQPQHF. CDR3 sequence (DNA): TGTGCCAGCAGTTTAAACCCCTATAGCAATCAGCCCCAGCATTTT.